Only a few counts were recorded for the clone carrying this T cell receptor beta chain. This CDR3 comprises 12 residues. V lost 8 bases, J lost 3 bases, and 9 bases lay in between. The entry originates in a study of T-cell reconstitution after alpha-beta-depleted transplantation in children. For TCRbeta, the library was prepared with unique molecular identifiers. One entry per CDR3 protein, called by TCRdb with MiXCR from the PCR reads. The sample includes 490,000 or so distinct CDR3 sequences, about 12% of them seen just once. The source of this sequence is a human donor who donated a stem cell graft to a child with combined immunodeficiency. The rearrangement uses TRBV12-3 or TRBV12-4 and TRBJ2-3; no clear D gene. Sample: PBMCs from the stem cell graft donor, taken from the stem cell graft. This CDR3 reads CASRSVTDTQYF. DNA for the CDR3: TGTGCCAGCCGGTCGGTGACAGATACGCAGTATTTT.